The 16 T cell receptor beta chains in this list originate from one sample, sequenced in a study of relationships among human T cell subsets. Memory T cells were selected with anti-CD45RO beads from the CD45RA-negative fraction. Semiquantitative ARM-PCR amplified T cell receptor alpha and beta CDR3 regions from mRNA. Tagged nested gene-specific primers were used first, then communal superprimers amplified exponentially. Each CDR3 protein is one row after TCRdb ran MiXCR on the multiplex PCR reads. The sample has thousands of distinct CDR3 sequences; 45% to 65% are singletons. Sequencing was done on a sample of memory T cells sorted from blood. Receptor source: a man aged 35-49 years in good health.

The table lists this clonotype with a few counts. The V call is TRBV10-2, the J call TRBJ2-1; no clear D. Germline loops: CDR1 WSHSY, CDR2 SAAADI. CDR3 length equals 13 residues. With 8 bases removed from V and 0 bases from J, the gap between germline ends came to 8 bases. CDR3: CASEQNSYNEQFF. CDR3 sequence (DNA): TGCGCCAGCGAGCAGAACTCCTACAATGAGCAGTTCTTC.

In its sample, this clonotype was seen a few times. This rearrangement joins TRBV19 to TRBJ1-5, with TRBD1 matching 7 bases. V dropped 5 bases and J dropped 0; count of bases not matched to a gene: 4. Germline CDR1 LNHDA, CDR2 SQIVND (reference sequence). The CDR3 loop spans 15 amino acids. Written as DNA, the CDR3 is TGTGCCAGTAGTGATGGACAGGTTAGCAATCAGCCCCAGCATTTT. Its protein is CASSDGQVSNQPQHF.

This clonotype turned up a few times. The chain employs TRBV10-3 and TRBJ2-5, with D tentatively TRBD1 (6 bases). The CDR3 runs 13 residues. The germline CDR1 and CDR2 sequences are ENHRY and SYGVKD. Trimming stripped 5 bases from V and 3 bases from J, with 10 bases between. DNA of the CDR3: TGTGCCATCAGTCCCAACAGGGAAGAGACCCAGTACTTC. Amino acids: CAISPNREETQYF.

This chain connects TRBV25-1 to TRBJ2-7, with TRBD1 matching over 9 bases. The CDR3 has 15 residues. The germline gives CDR1 MGHDK, CDR2 SYGVNS. The ends lost 5 bases at V and 5 bases at J; junction bases unmatched: 10. This chain's CDR3 is CASSTTGGASNEQYF. CDR3 nucleotides: TGTGCCAGCAGTACCACAGGGGGCGCTTCTAACGAGCAGTACTTC.

The V gene is TRBV5-1, the J gene TRBJ2-3; 10 bases line up with TRBD2. Germline V CDR1 and CDR2: SGHRS, YFSETQ. V lost 7 bases to trimming and J lost 3 bases; unmatched junction nucleotides: 8. This CDR3 comprises 15 residues. The CDR3 region is CASGSASGGTDTQYF. CDR3 coding DNA: TGCGCCAGCGGGTCGGCTAGCGGGGGTACAGATACGCAGTATTTT.

This clonotype has just one count. At one end the junction does not follow the germline gene, possibly because of a read error. The V call is TRBV14, the J call TRBJ1-4; 10 nucleotides agree with TRBD1. This CDR3 is built from 16 residues. CDR1 SGHDN and CDR2 FVKESK come from the germline V gene. For the CDR3, the DNA is TGTGCCAGCAGCTACAGGACAGGGGGAACTAATGAAGAACTGTTTTTT. Translated, it gives CASSYRTGGTNEELFF.

J is TRBJ2-7 and V is TRBV4-1, with D maybe TRBD2 (5 bases). This CDR3 is 16 amino acids long. V lost 0 bases and J 3 bases, leaving 15 bases between the germline ends. The V gene's germline CDR1 is MGHRA and CDR2 YSYEKL. The CDR3: CASSQDKSGWIYEQYF. In DNA, the CDR3 is TGCGCCAGCAGCCAAGATAAGTCGGGATGGATCTACGAGCAGTACTTC.

The CDR3 DNA follows: TGTGCCAGCAGCTTATTACCAGAAAGACAAGAGACCCAGTACTTC. Translated, it gives CASSLLPERQETQYF. V usage is TRBV7-3 and J usage is TRBJ2-5, with D uncertain. Germline lookup yields CDR1 SGHTA and CDR2 FQGTGA. CDR3 length equals 15 residues. The germline V and J ends were trimmed by 2 bases and 2 bases, with 12 bases remaining between them. The full variable domain, with the rest looked up from reference TRBV7-3 and TRBJ2-5, is GAGVSQTPSNKVTEKGKYVELRCDPISGHTALYWYRQSLGQGPEFLIYFQGTGAADDSGLPNDRFFAVRPEGSVSTLKIQRTERGDSAVYLCASSLLPERQETQYFGPGTRLLVL.

This clonotype was observed a handful of times. This chain links TRBV14 with TRBJ2-2; no reliable D call. The length of the CDR3 is 14 residues. The V gene's germline CDR1 is SGHDN and CDR2 FVKESK. The V gene lost 1 base and the J gene lost 5 bases, with 8 bases spanning the gap. CDR3 in DNA: TGTGCCAGCAGCCAAGTAATGTGGACCGGGGAGCTGTTTTTT. Protein product: CASSQVMWTGELFF.

The J gene is TRBJ2-7, the V gene TRBV11-2; TRBD1 matches 8 bases. The V gene's germline CDR1 is SGHAT and CDR2 FQNNGV. V lost 0 bases, J lost 12 bases, and 7 bases stayed unmatched. The CDR3 length is 13 residues. The CDR3 reads CASSLDGQGTMYF. The DNA for the CDR3 is TGTGCCAGCAGCTTAGATGGACAGGGCACTATGTACTTC.

The V and J genes are TRBV29-1 and TRBJ1-1; the D gene is possibly TRBD1 (6 bases). The germline CDR1 and CDR2 sequences are SQVTM and ANQGSEA. This CDR3 contains 11 residues. The V and J ends lost 6 bases and 6 bases respectively, with 11 bases between them. The CDR3 sequence: CSVVDSSEAFF. The DNA of the CDR3 is TGCAGCGTCGTGGACAGTTCTGAAGCTTTCTTT.

A word on this clonotype: At one end, the junction sequence differs from germline, possibly due to a read error. The V gene is TRBV28, the J gene TRBJ1-2, with 9 bases identical to TRBD1. The CDR3 length is 17 residues. Germline CDR1 is MDHEN and CDR2 is SYDVKM. The CDR3 protein is CASSPLDRGGSDDGHTF. Written as DNA, the CDR3 is TGTGCCAGCAGTCCTTTGGACAGGGGCGGATCTGATGATGGCCACACCTTC.

The chain joins TRBV4-1 to TRBJ1-6; 8 nucleotides align to TRBD1. CDR3 length: 16 residues. CDR1 and CDR2 (germline): MGHRA, YSYEKL. Germline trimming cut 1 base from V and 5 bases from J; bases unmatched to any gene: 4. CDR3 sequence: CASSQGDRQNNSPLHF. The CDR3 DNA follows: TGCGCCAGCAGCCAAGGGGACAGGCAGAATAATTCACCCCTCCACTTT.

The chain couples TRBV10-3 to TRBJ2-7; D gene ambiguous. With 6 bases removed from V and 0 bases from J, the gap between germline ends came to 6 bases. Looked up from germline, CDR1 is ENHRY and CDR2 is SYGVKD. The CDR3 is made up of 12 amino acids. CDR3 region: CAIRDRSYEQYF. CDR3 nucleotide sequence: TGTGCCATCAGGGACCGCTCCTACGAGCAGTACTTC.

This clonotype turned up a few times. This sequence joins TRBV20-1 and TRBJ1-5; TRBD1 matches 7 bases. The germline CDR1 and CDR2 sequences are DFQATT and SNEGSKA (reference sequence). The CDR3 extends over 17 amino acids. The J segment lost 4 bases and the V segment lost 6 bases, leaving 18 bases of the junction unmatched. CDR3 amino acids: CSAVLNIRTGGNQPQHF. In DNA form, the CDR3 reads TGCAGTGCCGTACTTAACATACGGACAGGAGGTAATCAGCCCCAGCATTTT.

This chain links TRBV28 with TRBJ2-3; 11 bases fit TRBD2. Trimming removed 6 bases from V and 1 base from J; junction bases left unmatched: 3. This CDR3 has 15 residues. The germline V gene has CDR1 MDHEN and CDR2 SYDVKM. CDR3 in DNA: TGTGCCAGCAGCCTAGCGGGGGGACGCACAGATACGCAGTATTTT. It codes for CASSLAGGRTDTQYF.